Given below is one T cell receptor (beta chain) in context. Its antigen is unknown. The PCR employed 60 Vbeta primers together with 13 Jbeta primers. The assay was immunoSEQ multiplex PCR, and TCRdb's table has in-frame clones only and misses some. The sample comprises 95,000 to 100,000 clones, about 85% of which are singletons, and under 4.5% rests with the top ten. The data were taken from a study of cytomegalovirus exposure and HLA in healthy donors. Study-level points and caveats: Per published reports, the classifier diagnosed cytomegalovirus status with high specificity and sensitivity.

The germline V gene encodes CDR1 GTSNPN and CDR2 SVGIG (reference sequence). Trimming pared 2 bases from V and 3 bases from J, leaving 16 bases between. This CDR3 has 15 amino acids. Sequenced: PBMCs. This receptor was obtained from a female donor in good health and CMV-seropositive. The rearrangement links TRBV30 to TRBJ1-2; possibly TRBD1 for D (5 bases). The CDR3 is CAWSLPGGGHYGYTF. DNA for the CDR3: TGTGCCTGGAGTCTTCCGGGGGGGGGACACTATGGCTACACCTTC.